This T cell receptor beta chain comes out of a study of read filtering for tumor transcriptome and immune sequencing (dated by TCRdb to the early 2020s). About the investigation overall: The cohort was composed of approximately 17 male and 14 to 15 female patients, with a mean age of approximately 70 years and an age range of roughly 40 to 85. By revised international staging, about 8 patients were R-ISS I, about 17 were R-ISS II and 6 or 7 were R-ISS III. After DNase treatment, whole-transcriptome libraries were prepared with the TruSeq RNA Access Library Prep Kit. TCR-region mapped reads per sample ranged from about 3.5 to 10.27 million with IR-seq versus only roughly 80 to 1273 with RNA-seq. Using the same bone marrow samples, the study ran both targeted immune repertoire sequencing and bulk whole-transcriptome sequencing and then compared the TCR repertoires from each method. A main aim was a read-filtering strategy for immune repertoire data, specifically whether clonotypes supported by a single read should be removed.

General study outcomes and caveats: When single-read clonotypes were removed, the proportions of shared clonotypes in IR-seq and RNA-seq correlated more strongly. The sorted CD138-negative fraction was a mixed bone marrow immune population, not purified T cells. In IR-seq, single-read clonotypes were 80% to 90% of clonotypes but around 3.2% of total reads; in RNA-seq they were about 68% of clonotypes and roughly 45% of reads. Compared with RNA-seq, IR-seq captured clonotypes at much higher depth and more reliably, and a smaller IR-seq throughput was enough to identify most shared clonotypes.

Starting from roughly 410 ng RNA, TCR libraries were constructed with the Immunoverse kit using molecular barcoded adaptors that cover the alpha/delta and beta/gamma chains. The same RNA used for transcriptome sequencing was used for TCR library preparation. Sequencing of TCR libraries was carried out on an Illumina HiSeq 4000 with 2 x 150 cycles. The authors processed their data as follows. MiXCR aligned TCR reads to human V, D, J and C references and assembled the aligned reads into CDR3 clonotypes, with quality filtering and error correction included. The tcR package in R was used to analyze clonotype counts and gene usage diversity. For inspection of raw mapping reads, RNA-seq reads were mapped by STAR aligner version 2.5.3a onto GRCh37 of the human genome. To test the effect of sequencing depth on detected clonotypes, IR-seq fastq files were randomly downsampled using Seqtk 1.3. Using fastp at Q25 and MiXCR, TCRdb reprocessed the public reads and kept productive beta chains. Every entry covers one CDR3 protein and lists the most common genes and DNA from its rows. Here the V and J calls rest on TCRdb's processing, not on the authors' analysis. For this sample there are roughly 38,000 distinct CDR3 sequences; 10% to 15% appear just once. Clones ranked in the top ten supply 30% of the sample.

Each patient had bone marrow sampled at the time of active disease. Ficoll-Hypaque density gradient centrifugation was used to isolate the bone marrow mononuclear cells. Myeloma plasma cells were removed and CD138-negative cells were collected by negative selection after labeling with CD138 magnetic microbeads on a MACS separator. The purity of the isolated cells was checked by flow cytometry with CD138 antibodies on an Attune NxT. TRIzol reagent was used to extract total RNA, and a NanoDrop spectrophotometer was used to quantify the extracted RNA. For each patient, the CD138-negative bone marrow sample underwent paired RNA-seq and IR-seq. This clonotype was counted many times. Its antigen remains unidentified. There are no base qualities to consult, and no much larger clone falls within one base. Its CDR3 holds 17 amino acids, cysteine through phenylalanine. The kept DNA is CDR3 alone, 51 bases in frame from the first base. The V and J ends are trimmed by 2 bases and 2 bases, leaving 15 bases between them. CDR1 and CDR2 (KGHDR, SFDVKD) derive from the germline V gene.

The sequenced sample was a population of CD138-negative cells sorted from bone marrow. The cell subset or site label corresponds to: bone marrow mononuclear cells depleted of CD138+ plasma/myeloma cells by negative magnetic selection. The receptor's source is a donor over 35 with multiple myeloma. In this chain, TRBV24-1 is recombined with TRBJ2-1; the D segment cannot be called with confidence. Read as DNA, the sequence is TGTGCCACCAGTGATTCCGGATCGGGTGGAACCTACAATGAGCAGTTCTTC. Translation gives CATSDSGSGGTYNEQFF.